These 32 T cell receptor beta chains came from one sample sequenced in a study of T cell responses to AZD1222 COVID-19 vaccine. Sequencing used immunoSEQ multiplex PCR; TCRdb keeps in-frame clones, though not all of them. The sample yields 150,000 to 180,000 clones, 80% to 90% seen once. This specimen was peripheral blood, taken 28 days after the second AZD1222 dose. Receptors originate from an adult who received the AZD1222 COVID-19 vaccine.

A few counts support this clone. Other DNA sequences in the same sample also yield this CDR3. The CDR3 DNA follows: TGTGCCAGCAGCGTAGAAGGTGGCCTTAATTCACCCCTCCACTTT. The encoded protein is CASSVEGGLNSPLHF. This rearrangement joins TRBV9 to TRBJ1-6; D gene uncertain. This CDR3 has 15 residues. Germline V CDR1 and CDR2: SGDLS, YYNGEE. V shed 0 bases and J shed 6 bases, with 10 bases lying between them.

The genes are TRBV24-1 and TRBJ2-7; D unclear. The germline V gene has CDR1 KGHDR and CDR2 SFDVKD. The length of the CDR3 is 11 residues. V dropped 1 base and J dropped 6 bases, with 3 bases sitting between them. This chain's CDR3 is CATSDLAEQYF. The CDR3 nucleotides read TGTGCCACCAGTGATTTAGCCGAGCAGTACTTC.

The V gene is TRBV12-3 or TRBV12-4, the J gene TRBJ2-4; D unclear. CDR3 length: 12 residues. Trimming pared 3 bases from V and 7 bases from J, leaving 7 bases between. This CDR3 is CASSFGDNIQYF. Written as DNA, the CDR3 is TGTGCCAGCAGTTTCGGAGACAACATTCAGTACTTC.

For the CDR3, the DNA is TGCAGCGTGAAGGTGGCTAGCGGTTACACCGGGGAGCTGTTTTTT. Translating it yields CSVKVASGYTGELFF. The rearrangement uses TRBV29-1 and TRBJ2-2; 7 bases align to TRBD2. The CDR3 totals 15 residues. Germline V gene data show CDR1 as SQVTM and CDR2 as ANQGSEA. V gave up 6 bases and J gave up 3 bases; unmatched junction bases: 10.

The DNA for the CDR3 is TGTGCCAGCAGCCCTCAAGAGGGCAGGGGGTACTATGGCTACACCTTC. This encodes CASSPQEGRGYYGYTF. This chain joins TRBV7-2 and TRBJ1-2; TRBD1 matches 7 bases. The germline CDR1 and CDR2 sequences are SGHTA and FQGNSA. The CDR3 totals 16 residues. Losses at the gene ends were 5 bases for V and 3 bases for J; bases not matched to a gene: 12.

The rearrangement links TRBV29-1 to TRBJ2-2; D is perhaps TRBD2 (6 bases). CDR3 length: 13 amino acids. From germline, CDR1 is SQVTM and CDR2 ANQGSEA. V was shortened by 6 bases and J by 5 bases, with 13 bases between the two germline ends. The CDR3 sequence is CSVGLLRTGELFF. CDR3 coding DNA: TGCAGCGTGGGACTTCTGCGGACCGGGGAGCTGTTTTTT.

The rearrangement links TRBV9 to TRBJ2-7; D is ambiguous. Germline-derived CDR1 and CDR2 are SGDLS and YYNGEE. The CDR3 runs 13 residues. Trimming pared 4 bases from V and 3 bases from J, leaving 11 bases between. CDR3 bases: TGTGCCAGCAGCCCCAACGACCTCTACGAGCAGTACTTC. This codes for CASSPNDLYEQYF.

The V call is TRBV3-1 (or the pseudogene TRBV3-2), the J call TRBJ2-5; 8 bases map to TRBD1. The CDR3 is 13 residues long. Germline V gene data show CDR1 as LGHDT and CDR2 as YNNKEL (reference sequence). V was pared by 6 bases and J by 5 bases, with 5 bases of the junction left unmatched. The CDR3 DNA follows: TGTGCCAGCAGTGGACAGGGTTTGGAGACCCAGTACTTC. This translates into CASSGQGLETQYF.

The V call is TRBV5-1, the J call TRBJ1-1; D unclear. Germline CDR1 SGHRS, CDR2 YFSETQ. The CDR3 runs to 13 residues. V was clipped by 0 bases and J by 1 base, with 4 bases between them. CDR3 DNA sequence: TGCGCCAGCAGCTTGGACGCGAACACTGAAGCTTTCTTT. Translating it yields CASSLDANTEAFF.

The chain links TRBV7-2 to TRBJ2-2; D is unclear. V shed 1 base and J shed 5 bases, with 5 bases lying between them. Germline loops: CDR1 SGHTA, CDR2 FQGNSA. The CDR3 covers 13 residues. CDR3 nucleotides: TGTGCCAGCAGCTTAGTCACAACCGGGGAGCTGTTTTTT. Its translation: CASSLVTTGELFF.

This chain connects TRBV19 to TRBJ2-1, with 9 nucleotides matching TRBD1. Germline trimming cut 2 bases from V and 3 bases from J; bases unmatched to any gene: 8. CDR1 and CDR2 (germline): LNHDA, SQIVND (reference sequence). This CDR3 has 17 amino acids. The CDR3 protein is CASSITGTGKGYNEQFF. The CDR3 bases are TGTGCCAGTAGTATAACGGGGACAGGGAAAGGCTACAATGAGCAGTTCTTC.

Here the CDR3 DNA reads TGCGCCAGCAGCTTGGTCGCAGGACTCTCCTACAATGAGCAGTTCTTC. Translating it yields CASSLVAGLSYNEQFF. The chain couples TRBV5-1 to TRBJ2-1, with D maybe TRBD2 (5 bases). V was pared by 0 bases and J by 0 bases, with 10 bases between. Germline CDR1 SGHRS, CDR2 YFSETQ. The CDR3 sequence is 16 residues long.

This chain connects TRBV2 to TRBJ1-6, with D perhaps TRBD1 (5 bases). Trimming cost V 4 bases and J 7 bases, with 11 bases left between them. The CDR3 has 14 amino acids. Germline V gene lookup returns CDR1 SNHLY and CDR2 FYNNEI. CDR3 DNA sequence: TGTGCCAGCAGTGGGTCGACAGTAAATTCACCCCTCCACTTT. This encodes CASSGSTVNSPLHF.

J is TRBJ2-2 and V is TRBV14; 8 nucleotides agree with TRBD1. Germline CDR1 is SGHDN and CDR2 is FVKESK. This CDR3 is 15 amino acids long. The ends lost 3 bases at V and 7 bases at J; junction bases unmatched: 7. CDR3 nucleotide sequence: TGTGCCAGCAGCCAGGATTCAGGGGGCATCGGGGAGCTGTTTTTT. Translated, it gives CASSQDSGGIGELFF.

The V call is TRBV24-1, the J call TRBJ2-5; the match to TRBD1 covers 12 bases. The CDR3 sequence is 16 residues long. Germline V gives CDR1 KGHDR, CDR2 SFDVKD. Unmatched junction bases numbered 6, after V lost 7 bases and J lost 1 base. CDR3 protein: CATSGGTGGFQETQYF. The DNA of the CDR3 is TGTGCCACCAGCGGTGGGACAGGGGGCTTCCAAGAGACCCAGTACTTC.

This clone has only one observation. V is TRBV5-8 and J is TRBJ1-5, with a weak D call TRBD1 (6 bases). This CDR3 is 17 amino acids long. V was cut by 4 bases and J by 0 bases, with 17 bases left in between. Germline-derived CDR1 and CDR2 are SGHTS and YDEGEE. The CDR3 region is CASSRRGGGNSNQPQHF. The CDR3 DNA sequence: TGTGCCAGCAGCCGAAGGGGGGGTGGAAATAGCAATCAGCCCCAGCATTTT.

The chain combines TRBV30 with TRBJ1-1; D is ambiguous. Germline-derived CDR1 and CDR2 are GTSNPN and SVGIG (reference sequence). Trimming pared 5 bases from V and 0 bases from J, leaving 4 bases between. CDR3 length: 11 amino acids. Here the CDR3 reads CAWVMNTEAFF. The CDR3 nucleotides read TGTGCCTGGGTTATGAACACTGAAGCTTTCTTT.

This clone was found once. This rearrangement joins TRBV9 to TRBJ1-1; D gene unclear. V was cut by 1 base and J by 0 bases, with 10 bases left in between. There are 15 residues in the CDR3. Per germline, CDR1 SGDLS and CDR2 YYNGEE. The CDR3 DNA reads TGTGCCAGCAGCGTATCGGCAGAAATGAACACTGAAGCTTTCTTT. Translating it yields CASSVSAEMNTEAFF.

The V gene is TRBV27, the J gene TRBJ2-7; the D is unclear. The germline V gene has CDR1 MNHEY and CDR2 SMNVEV (reference sequence). CDR3 length: 14 amino acids. The V end lost 5 bases, the J end lost 5 bases, and 16 bases lay between the germline ends. This CDR3 is CASSVSKGHHEQYF. The CDR3 DNA sequence: TGTGCCAGCAGTGTGTCGAAGGGTCACCACGAGCAGTACTTC.

The chain uses TRBV6-2 or TRBV6-3 and TRBJ2-1, with a tentative D call TRBD2 (5 bases). V gave up 6 bases and J gave up 2 bases, with 11 bases separating them. CDR1 is MNHEY and CDR2 is SVGEGT in the germline V gene. This CDR3 has 14 residues. The CDR3 loop reads CASSSEAPYNEQFF. The CDR3 DNA reads TGTGCCAGCAGCTCGGAGGCCCCCTACAATGAGCAGTTCTTC.

This clone was observed a handful of times. The rearrangement uses TRBV4-1 and TRBJ2-3, with D hard to call. The CDR3 consists of 13 residues. Per germline, CDR1 MGHRA and CDR2 YSYEKL. V dropped 5 bases and J dropped 6 bases, with 12 bases sitting between them. In DNA form, the CDR3 reads TGCGCCAGCAGCGAACGAGTGTTCGATACGCAGTATTTT. It specifies CASSERVFDTQYF.

The V gene is TRBV19, the J gene TRBJ1-2; 8 positions match TRBD1. Germline values: CDR1 LNHDA, CDR2 SQIVND (reference sequence). This CDR3 region has 15 residues. The V and J ends lost 4 bases and 4 bases, in that order; junction bases with no gene match: 8. The CDR3 region has the DNA TGTGCCAGTAGTACGTTCCGGGACAGGCTCTATGGCTACACCTTC. Translated, it gives CASSTFRDRLYGYTF.

The chain links TRBV15 to TRBJ2-5, with D possibly being TRBD2 (6 bases). The CDR3 contains 15 residues. The V and J ends lost 1 base and 7 bases respectively, with 16 bases between them. Germline CDR1 reads LNHNV; CDR2 reads YYDKDF (reference sequence). CDR3 protein: CATSRVGGATGTQYF. The CDR3 DNA sequence: TGTGCCACCAGCAGAGTGGGGGGAGCGACGGGGACCCAGTACTTC. The whole variable domain, filled in from reference TRBV15 and TRBJ2-5, reads DAMVIQNPRYQVTQFGKPVTLSCSQTLNHNVMYWYQQKSSQAPKLLFHYYDKDFNNEADTPDNFQSRRPNTSFCFLDIRSPGLGDTAMYLCATSRVGGATGTQYFGPGTRLLVL.

This clone showed up just once. The chain combines TRBV24-1 with TRBJ2-5, with 9 bases fitting TRBD1. V lost 5 bases to trimming and J lost 5 bases; unmatched junction nucleotides: 5. There are 14 residues in the CDR3. Germline CDR1 KGHDR, CDR2 SFDVKD. The chain's CDR3 is CATSVTGGGETQYF. In DNA form, the CDR3 reads TGTGCCACCAGTGTAACAGGGGGCGGGGAGACCCAGTACTTC.

V is TRBV9 and J is TRBJ2-3, with 8 bases fitting TRBD2. The V gene's germline CDR1 is SGDLS and CDR2 YYNGEE. The CDR3 contains 15 residues. Trimming removed 4 bases from V and 6 bases from J; junction bases left unmatched: 10. CDR3 nucleotide sequence: TGTGCCAGCAGCACCCAGGGACTAGATTTGGATACGCAGTATTTT. It translates to CASSTQGLDLDTQYF.

J is TRBJ2-7 and V is TRBV13; weak D call: TRBD2 (6 bases). The CDR3 sequence is 16 residues long. V lost 4 bases to trimming and J lost 0 bases, with 16 bases between them. The V gene's germline CDR1 is PRHDT and CDR2 FYEKMQ (reference sequence). CDR3 sequence reads: CASSSRGGVPSYEQYF. DNA for the CDR3: TGTGCCAGCAGCTCGCGGGGTGGGGTCCCCTCCTACGAGCAGTACTTC. The full variable domain, rest sourced from reference TRBV13 and TRBJ2-7, is AAGVIQSPRHLIKEKRETATLKCYPIPRHDTVYWYQQGPGQDPQFLISFYEKMQSDKGSIPDRFSAQQFSDYHSELNMSSLELGDSALYFCASSSRGGVPSYEQYFGPGTRLTVT.

The gene calls are TRBV7-3 and TRBJ2-2; 9 nucleotides align to TRBD1. The CDR3 sequence is 15 residues long. The trim removed 2 bases at V and 6 bases at J, leaving 4 bases unmatched. Germline CDR1 reads SGHTA; CDR2 reads FQGTGA. CDR3 DNA sequence: TGTGCCAGCAGCTTAGGGACAGGGAAATCCGGGGAGCTGTTTTTT. Protein product: CASSLGTGKSGELFF. Variable domain in full (rest from reference TRBV7-3 and TRBJ2-2): GAGVSQTPSNKVTEKGKYVELRCDPISGHTALYWYRQSLGQGPEFLIYFQGTGAADDSGLPNDRFFAVRPEGSVSTLKIQRTERGDSAVYLCASSLGTGKSGELFFGEGSRLTVL.

CDR3 sequence: CATSGSFGGVGDNEQFF. As DNA, the CDR3 is TGTGCCACCAGCGGCTCGTTTGGGGGGGTAGGTGACAATGAGCAGTTCTTC. The chain couples TRBV15 to TRBJ2-1, with 7 bases identical to TRBD2. CDR3 size: 17 residues. The germline CDR1 and CDR2 sequences are LNHNV and YYDKDF (reference sequence). After removal of 5 bases from V and 5 bases from J, the junction contained 15 bases not matched to a gene.

V and J are TRBV5-1 and TRBJ2-7; D is perhaps TRBD2 (5 bases). CDR3 size: 13 residues. CDR1 is SGHRS, CDR2 YFSETQ, per germline. The V gene lost 4 bases and the J gene lost 4 bases, with 12 bases spanning the gap. In DNA form, the CDR3 reads TGCGCCAGCAGCCCGGCAGGAGGATACGAGCAGTACTTC. Amino acid sequence: CASSPAGGYEQYF.

The chain carries TRBV7-9 and TRBJ2-5, with no clear D. CDR3 length equals 14 residues. Trimming removed 2 bases at V and 3 bases at J, with 10 bases between. Germline CDR1 SEHNR, CDR2 FQNEAQ (reference sequence). CDR3 region: CASSLSRDKETQYF. Written as DNA, the CDR3 is TGTGCCAGCAGCTTATCCCGTGATAAAGAGACCCAGTACTTC. The complete variable domain, with remaining parts taken from reference TRBV7-9 and TRBJ2-5, reads DTGVSQNPRHKITKRGQNVTFRCDPISEHNRLYWYRQTLGQGPEFLTYFQNEAQLEKSRLLSDRFSAERPKGSFSTLEIQRTEQGDSAMYLCASSLSRDKETQYFGPGTRLLVL.

This chain joins TRBV7-9 and TRBJ2-7; TRBD2 matches at 8 bases. V dropped 5 bases and J dropped 6; count of bases not matched to a gene: 3. Germline lookup yields CDR1 SEHNR and CDR2 FQNEAQ (reference sequence). CDR3 length: 12 residues. The CDR3 coding sequence is TGTGCCAGCAGCAAGCGGGAGCTCGAGCAGTACTTC. This translates into CASSKRELEQYF.

The J gene is TRBJ2-3, the V gene TRBV4-2; D gene unclear. The CDR3 has 14 amino acids. The V end was cut by 0 bases, the J end by 11 bases, with 15 bases between. CDR1 is LGHNA, CDR2 YNFKEQ, per germline. The CDR3 loop reads CASSQEWRNREQYF. The CDR3 DNA reads TGTGCCAGCAGCCAAGAATGGCGAAATCGAGAGCAGTATTTT.